The present entry profiles one T cell receptor beta chain with its context. It lacks a known antigen. The record has no base qualities; no much larger clone is one base away. Collaborating institutions collected whole blood in K2EDTA tubes following their own protocols. For TCRbeta analysis, collaborators shipped samples in one of three forms: frozen whole blood, isolated PBMCs, or DNA extracted from either of those sample types. The sample originates from a study of blood T cell repertoires in COVID-19 (dated by TCRdb to the early 2020s). In terms of the full investigation: Collaborator samples came from the United States, Italy and Spain and covered acute and convalescent phases of COVID-19. The material from the prospective study consisted of cDNA or gDNA derived from T cells, B-cell-depleted T cells, or PBMCs. Deeply sampled blood TCRbeta repertoires from subjects exposed to, actively infected with, or recovered from COVID-19 were included in the dataset. The repertoires were made available in a free public database intended to serve as a resource for research on the immune response to SARS-CoV-2. The samples were drawn from the first 160 participants of the ongoing ImmuneRACE study and from more than 1,000 subjects provided by 6 global collaborators. The sample metadata nearly always contained a de-identified subject ID, COVID-19 status, age in years and sex. Where available, HLA class I and class II types were taken from metadata supplied by the sample provider and were not determined by assay-based typing. Results the study describes overall, beyond this receptor: Clinical and demographic metadata were provided uncurated, with the amount varying by source and participant.

TCRbeta CDR3 regions were amplified from genomic DNA by means of the immunoSEQ Assay, a bias-controlled multiplex PCR. On the authors' methods: The number of nucleated cells in each sample was estimated from the amplification of reference gene primers within the assay. Sequence reads were collapsed and filtered to measure the absolute abundance of every unique TCRbeta CDR3 rearrangement. Productive Simpson clonality was computed per sample as the square root of Simpson's diversity index over productive rearrangements. The table was pulled from immuneACCESS by TCRdb, which kept in-frame rearrangements only. Such tables lose some clones; where checked, under half of the loss comes from unresolved V genes, and the rest has no known cause. Clone size and V and J calls were adopted from that table, with D and trimming inferred from the DNA. For this sample the table gives fewer than 250,000 clones, of which roughly 85% were detected only once. Of the sample, 2% to 3% is held by the ten largest clones.

This receptor was taken from a woman in her thirties or forties with active or convalescent COVID-19. Sequencing was performed on peripheral blood.

The nucleotide sequence reads as follows: TGTGCCAGCAGCTTTCGAGACAGGGGGCAATCGCGCTACACCTTC. It translates as CASSFRDRGQSRYTF. Recombination connected TRBV5-4 to TRBJ1-2; TRBD1 matches 10 bases in the middle. From cysteine to phenylalanine, the CDR3 is 15 amino acids long. Left in the record is the CDR3 DNA by itself, 45 bases read in frame from the first base. At the junction V is shortened by 2 bases and J by 9 bases; bases outside the gene matches: 10. CDR1 SGHNT and CDR2 YYREEE were looked up in the germline V gene (reference sequence).